Below, one TCR beta chain is given with its context. Its specificity is unknown. V was pared by 5 bases and J by 2 bases, with 19 bases between. This CDR3 contains 16 residues. CDR1 is SGHAT and CDR2 is FQDESV in the germline V gene (reference sequence). These data originate in a study of cytomegalovirus exposure and HLA in healthy donors. The wider study: An analysis done earlier identified about 120 million unique TCR beta sequences from about 180 million T cells. General observations from the study: When a later analysis was performed, an Asian-associated ancestry cluster reportedly had fewer N-insertions than the roughly 630-donor mean. TCR beta V- and J-gene trimming, according to a later analysis, was linked to a missense DCLRE1C variant.

The PCR ran on 60 Vbeta and 13 Jbeta primers. How the authors handled the data: Roughly 10 million shared chains were among the roughly 80 million unique TCR beta chains that a later analysis counted. Clones were read by immunoSEQ multiplex PCR, and TCRdb kept only the in-frame ones, dropping some. V and J calls and clone size are those listed in that table; D and trimming were worked out from the DNA. The table has about 200,000 clones, approximately 78% seen once. The TCR comes from a man under 40 in good health and CMV-seronegative. Material for sequencing was PBMCs. V gene TRBV11-1 combines with J gene TRBJ2-7, with D possibly being TRBD2 (6 bases). The CDR3: CASSRRTAGGTYEQYF. CDR3 bases: TGTGCCAGCAGCCGACGGACGGCTGGCGGGACCTACGAGCAGTACTTC.